One and the same sample provided the 6 T cell receptor beta chains below, sequenced in a study of T-cell reconstitution after alpha-beta-depleted transplantation in children. The TCRbeta library was prepared with unique molecular identifiers. TCRdb fed the PCR reads into MiXCR, producing one record per CDR3 protein. The repertoire consists of more than 500,000 distinct CDR3 sequences, with over 10% occurring once and the leading ten covering 14%. The sequencing here drew on PBMCs, mostly from graft donor cells, taken 180 days after TCRalphabeta/CD19-depleted stem cell transplant. The receptors were sampled from a female patient aged 2-9 years who had a stem cell transplant for aplastic anemia, so the T cells may come from the graft donor.

This clonotype was seen more than once but under ten times. The chain has TRBV27 and TRBJ2-2; a possible D gene is TRBD2 (5 bases). The CDR3 runs to 14 residues. Deletions cut 2 bases from V and 7 bases from J, with 11 bases between. Germline V gene lookup returns CDR1 MNHEY and CDR2 SMNVEV (reference sequence). In nucleotides, the CDR3 is TGTGCCAGCAGTTTAGAGGGCCGATTCGGGGAGCTGTTTTTT. Translating gives CASSLEGRFGELFF.

This clonotype was seen only a few times. The chain recombines TRBV14 with TRBJ1-1; D gene ambiguous. Germline CDR1 SGHDN, CDR2 FVKESK. Trimming shortened V by 0 bases and J by 3 bases, and 23 bases separated the two germline ends. The CDR3 runs to 19 residues. The DNA for the CDR3 is TGTGCCAGCAGCCAAGACATCATTCTCAGCCTCGGAGTGGACACTGAAGCTTTCTTT. It yields the protein CASSQDIILSLGVDTEAFF.

This clonotype was observed a handful of times. This chain links TRBV5-6 with TRBJ2-7; D unresolved. Trimming removed 0 bases at V and 5 bases at J, with 12 bases between. Germline V CDR1 and CDR2: SGHDT, YYEEEE. This CDR3 is built from 14 residues. CDR3: CASSLAVRQDEQYF. The CDR3 bases are TGTGCCAGCAGCTTGGCGGTGCGGCAGGACGAGCAGTACTTC.

The rearrangement links TRBV7-2 to TRBJ2-5; a weak D match, TRBD1 (6 bases). Trimming removed 5 bases from V and 7 bases from J, with 23 bases in between. Germline values: CDR1 SGHTA, CDR2 FQGNSA. There are 16 residues in the CDR3. In DNA form, the CDR3 reads TGTGCCAGCAGCCCCCCAGGGCAGGGGCACCGTGCGACCCAGTACTTC. Its translation: CASSPPGQGHRATQYF.

There are many counts of this clonotype. This rearrangement joins TRBV10-1 to TRBJ2-1; 12 bases fit TRBD2. CDR1 and CDR2 from the germline V gene are WNHNN and SYGVQD (reference sequence). The ends lost 2 bases at V and 7 bases at J; junction bases unmatched: 0. The CDR3 runs to 14 residues. As DNA, the CDR3 is TGCGCCAGCAGTGAGACTAGCGGGAGGAATGAGCAGTTCTTC. It translates to CASSETSGRNEQFF.

This clonotype has at least ten counts. The V call is TRBV11-2, the J call TRBJ1-6; TRBD1 agrees at 7 bases. CDR3 length: 16 amino acids. With V trimmed by 4 bases and J by 7 bases, 10 bases remained unmatched. Germline CDR1 is SGHAT and CDR2 is FQNNGV. The CDR3: CASSYTGDRGNSPLHF. Here the CDR3 DNA reads TGTGCCAGCAGCTATACAGGGGACCGAGGGAATTCACCCCTCCACTTT.